The 32 T cell receptor beta chains below were found in one sample sequenced in a study of blood T cell repertoires in COVID-19. Some clones are missing from TCRdb's copy, which holds only in-frame ones; the method was immunoSEQ multiplex PCR. The sample holds about 160,000 clones; around 82% are singletons and the top ten take 6.5% to 9%. The sequenced sample consisted of peripheral blood. The receptors were sampled from a middle-aged woman with COVID-19, enrolled during active disease.

V is TRBV6-2 or TRBV6-3 and J is TRBJ2-5, with TRBD2 matching 11 bases. The junction had 7 bases not matched to a gene; V was cut back by 5 bases and J by 5 bases. CDR3 length equals 15 residues. CDR1 MNHEY and CDR2 SVGEGT come from the germline V gene. The CDR3 DNA follows: TGTGCCAGCAGTAAGATAGCGGGGGGGGCGGAGACCCAGTACTTC. Its protein is CASSKIAGGAETQYF.

This sequence joins TRBV27 and TRBJ1-1; D may be TRBD1 (5 bases). V shed 2 bases and J shed 1 base, with 14 bases lying between them. CDR1 is MNHEY, CDR2 SMNVEV, per germline (reference sequence). The CDR3 runs to 16 residues. The CDR3 bases are TGTGCCAGCAGTTTAAGGACACCCCAGGGGAACACTGAAGCTTTCTTT. This encodes CASSLRTPQGNTEAFF.

The chain employs TRBV5-4 and TRBJ2-7, with 7 bases that match TRBD1. Unmatched junction bases numbered 16, after V lost 4 bases and J lost 3 bases. Germline V lookup: CDR1 SGHNT, CDR2 YYREEE (reference sequence). The CDR3 is 17 amino acids. The CDR3 DNA is TGTGCCAGCAGCCCAGGAAGGGACAGCGCTAAGGACTACGAGCAGTACTTC. The encoded protein is CASSPGRDSAKDYEQYF.

The rearrangement links TRBV27 to TRBJ2-1; D gene ambiguous. The V end lost 3 bases, the J end lost 8 bases, and 8 bases lay between the germline ends. CDR3 length: 12 residues. CDR1 and CDR2 (germline): MNHEY, SMNVEV (reference sequence). CDR3 sequence reads: CASSFQSDEQFF. For the CDR3, the DNA is TGTGCCAGCAGTTTTCAATCGGATGAGCAGTTCTTC.

The rearrangement uses TRBV27 and TRBJ2-1, with 8 positions matching TRBD2. The CDR3 has 17 residues. Germline-derived CDR1 and CDR2 are MNHEY and SMNVEV (reference sequence). Germline trimming cut 4 bases from V and 9 bases from J; bases unmatched to any gene: 17. The CDR3: CASSSPLAGTGAGEQFF. CDR3 in DNA: TGTGCCAGCAGTTCCCCCTTAGCGGGAACGGGGGCGGGTGAGCAGTTCTTC.

V is TRBV13 and J is TRBJ2-3, with D possibly matching TRBD1 (7 bases). V shed 3 bases and J shed 2 bases, with 12 bases lying between them. Germline V gene sequence: CDR1 PRHDT, CDR2 FYEKMQ (reference sequence). The CDR3 has 15 residues. CDR3 bases: TGTGCCAGCAGCTTGGCGGGACAGTACACAGATACGCAGTATTTT. Its protein product is CASSLAGQYTDTQYF.

The V and J genes are TRBV6-5 and TRBJ1-2; perhaps TRBD1 as D (5 bases). The CDR3 is 14 amino acids. V gave up 3 bases and J gave up 7 bases, with 15 bases separating them. Germline V gives CDR1 MNHEY, CDR2 SVGAGI. The CDR3 protein is CASSYRRGGGGYTF. CDR3 bases: TGTGCCAGCAGTTATCGGAGGGGCGGAGGTGGCTACACCTTC.

The gene calls are TRBV15 and TRBJ2-1; D gene uncertain. Germline V gene sequence: CDR1 LNHNV, CDR2 YYDKDF (reference sequence). This CDR3 is built from 13 residues. V was cut by 0 bases and J by 5 bases, with 5 bases left in between. The CDR3 DNA reads TGTGCCACCAGCAGAGACCTTAACAATGAGCAGTTCTTC. Amino acid sequence: CATSRDLNNEQFF.

CDR3 amino acids: CAWSVLAGGELFF. The CDR3 DNA reads TGTGCCTGGAGTGTACTAGCGGGGGGGGAGCTGTTTTTT. This chain links TRBV30 with TRBJ2-2, with TRBD2 matching 10 bases. The CDR3 has 13 residues. Germline values: CDR1 GTSNPN, CDR2 SVGIG (reference sequence). V dropped 0 bases and J dropped 8; count of bases not matched to a gene: 0.

The V and J genes are TRBV6-5 and TRBJ1-4; possibly TRBD1 for D (5 bases). Trimming pared 6 bases from V and 8 bases from J, leaving 16 bases between. The germline CDR1 and CDR2 sequences are MNHEY and SVGAGI. There are 14 residues in the CDR3. CDR3 in DNA: TGTGCCAGCAGGGCACAGGTGATCGGAGAAAAACTGTTTTTT. This codes for CASRAQVIGEKLFF.

J is TRBJ2-7 and V is TRBV2; a possible D gene is TRBD2 (5 bases). Germline CDR1 SNHLY, CDR2 FYNNEI. Trimming left V 3 bases short and J 2 bases short, with 11 bases between. The CDR3 consists of 14 residues. The CDR3, as DNA: TGTGCCAGCAGTGAGACGGGATGGACCTACGAGCAGTACTTC. This gives the protein CASSETGWTYEQYF.

J is TRBJ2-5 and V is TRBV7-3; TRBD1 aligns across 7 bases. The V segment lost 3 bases and the J segment 9 bases; nucleotides outside the gene matches: 7. This CDR3 is 13 amino acids long. CDR1 SGHTA and CDR2 FQGTGA come from the germline V gene. CDR3 DNA sequence: TGTGCCAGCAGCTTTGACCGTCAGGGGGCCCAGTACTTC. This translates into CASSFDRQGAQYF.

This sequence joins TRBV5-1 and TRBJ2-7, with D perhaps matching TRBD1 (5 bases). V lost 0 bases and J lost 4, with 8 bases in between. This CDR3 has 13 residues. Germline V gives CDR1 SGHRS, CDR2 YFSETQ. CDR3 coding DNA: TGCGCCAGCAGCTTGGGACAGCAATACGAGCAGTACTTC. Translating it yields CASSLGQQYEQYF.

A single count supports this clone. This rearrangement joins TRBV19 to TRBJ2-1, with 8 nucleotides matching TRBD2. The CDR3 covers 14 residues. Looked up from germline, CDR1 is LNHDA and CDR2 is SQIVND (reference sequence). V was pared by 3 bases and J by 6 bases, with 4 bases of the junction left unmatched. CDR3 amino acids: CASSIASGFNEQFF. For the CDR3, the DNA is TGTGCCAGTAGTATCGCTAGCGGGTTCAATGAGCAGTTCTTC.

This chain joins TRBV5-6 and TRBJ1-5, with TRBD1 as a possible D gene (5 bases). The CDR3 is 15 amino acids. Germline V gene lookup returns CDR1 SGHDT and CDR2 YYEEEE. Deletions cut 1 base from V and 2 bases from J, with 10 bases between. The CDR3 is CASSLLEGGNQPQHF. The CDR3 bases are TGTGCCAGCAGCTTGTTGGAAGGGGGCAATCAGCCCCAGCATTTT.

The rearrangement joins TRBV7-2 to TRBJ2-7; 7 bases match TRBD2. V was pared by 1 base and J by 3 bases, with 6 bases of the junction left unmatched. Germline-derived CDR1 and CDR2 are SGHTA and FQGNSA. The CDR3 extends over 15 amino acids. The DNA for the CDR3 is TGTGCCAGCAGCTTAGAAGGCGGGAGATTCTACGAGCAGTACTTC. Amino acid sequence: CASSLEGGRFYEQYF.

The chain combines TRBV3-1 (or the pseudogene TRBV3-2) with TRBJ2-3; 9 bases align to TRBD2. The germline V gene has CDR1 LGHDT and CDR2 YNNKEL (reference sequence). The CDR3 contains 15 residues. Germline trimming cut 1 base from V and 6 bases from J; bases unmatched to any gene: 5. The CDR3 spells CASSQGGGGLDTQYF. CDR3 bases: TGTGCCAGCAGCCAAGGCGGGGGGGGACTTGATACGCAGTATTTT.

This chain links TRBV7-8 with TRBJ2-5; 7 bases fit TRBD1. The germline V gene has CDR1 SGHVS and CDR2 FQNEAQ. With V trimmed by 1 base and J by 2 bases, 7 bases remained unmatched. The length of the CDR3 is 16 residues. The CDR3 sequence is CASSLGRGTVQETQYF. The CDR3 DNA is TGTGCCAGCAGCTTAGGCAGGGGGACAGTTCAAGAGACCCAGTACTTC.

The rearrangement uses TRBV7-2 and TRBJ2-2, with D perhaps matching TRBD1 (6 bases). Trimming shortened V by 1 base and J by 4 bases, and 7 bases separated the two germline ends. The CDR3 runs 14 residues. From germline, CDR1 is SGHTA and CDR2 FQGNSA. CDR3 loop: CASSLDRATGELFF. CDR3 bases: TGTGCCAGCAGCTTAGACAGGGCCACCGGGGAGCTGTTTTTT.

This chain connects TRBV18 to TRBJ1-5; D remains unclear. Germline CDR1 KGHSH, CDR2 LQKENI. This CDR3 has 14 amino acids. Trimming pared 5 bases from V and 2 bases from J, leaving 10 bases between. CDR3: CASSSQEGNQPQHF. The CDR3 bases are TGTGCCAGCTCATCGCAGGAGGGCAATCAGCCCCAGCATTTT.

The V and J genes are TRBV5-8 and TRBJ2-1; D perhaps matches TRBD2 (6 bases). This CDR3 has 16 residues. The V and J ends lost 0 bases and 4 bases respectively, with 14 bases between them. Germline-derived CDR1 and CDR2 are SGHTS and YDEGEE. CDR3 residues: CASSLGDSLHYNEQFF. CDR3 coding DNA: TGTGCCAGCAGCTTGGGGGACTCCCTCCATTACAATGAGCAGTTCTTC.

V is TRBV24-1 and J is TRBJ2-1; perhaps TRBD2 as D (6 bases). In germline, CDR1 is KGHDR, CDR2 SFDVKD. The V end was cut by 6 bases, the J end by 3 bases, with 11 bases between. The CDR3 runs to 14 residues. In nucleotides, the CDR3 is TGTGCCACCAGTTACGGGAGTTTCTACAATGAGCAGTTCTTC. Protein product: CATSYGSFYNEQFF.

V is TRBV28 and J is TRBJ1-2; tentatively, D is TRBD1 (6 bases). V was pared by 3 bases and J by 4 bases, with 9 bases between. CDR1 and CDR2 from the germline V gene are MDHEN and SYDVKM. This CDR3 is built from 13 residues. The CDR3 DNA follows: TGTGCCAGCAGTTTGGGGGCGGGCTATGGCTACACCTTC. It codes for CASSLGAGYGYTF.

The chain recombines TRBV28 with TRBJ2-7, with no clear D. Germline assignment: CDR1 MDHEN and CDR2 SYDVKM. V dropped 8 bases and J dropped 6 bases, with 8 bases sitting between them. The CDR3 contains 10 residues. CDR3 coding DNA: TGTGCCAGCTCTTCGGGCGAGCAGTACTTC. It yields the protein CASSSGEQYF.

This chain connects TRBV7-2 to TRBJ2-2; 8 positions match TRBD2. Trimming took 6 bases from V and 5 from J; bases not matched to a gene: 8. In germline, CDR1 is SGHTA, CDR2 FQGNSA. This CDR3 is 15 amino acids long. CDR3 residues: CASRRTSGSTGELFF. The CDR3 DNA reads as TGTGCCAGCAGGCGCACTAGCGGCTCAACCGGGGAGCTGTTTTTT. The whole variable domain, remainder taken from reference TRBV7-2 and TRBJ2-2, is GAGVSQSPSNKVTEKGKDVELRCDPISGHTALYWYRQSLGQGLEFLIYFQGNSAPDKSGLPSDRFSAERTGGSVSTLTIQRTQQEDSAVYLCASRRTSGSTGELFFGEGSRLTVL.

The chain uses TRBV20-1 and TRBJ1-5, with D tentatively TRBD1 (5 bases). The germline CDR1 and CDR2 sequences are DFQATT and SNEGSKA (reference sequence). V lost 3 bases, J lost 2 bases, and 8 bases lay in between. The CDR3 is 13 residues long. The CDR3 protein is CSASRGRNQPQHF. The CDR3 DNA sequence: TGCAGTGCTAGTAGGGGTCGCAATCAGCCCCAGCATTTT.

The genes are TRBV3-1 (or the pseudogene TRBV3-2) and TRBJ2-5, with 16 bases fitting TRBD2. The CDR3 consists of 16 residues. V lost 4 bases to trimming and J lost 6 bases; unmatched junction nucleotides: 5. The germline V gene has CDR1 LGHDT and CDR2 YNNKEL (reference sequence). This CDR3 is CASSRGTSGGGQTQYF. The DNA of the CDR3 is TGTGCCAGCAGCCGTGGGACTAGCGGGGGGGGGCAGACCCAGTACTTC.

The rearrangement joins TRBV4-2 to TRBJ2-4; TRBD1 aligns across 8 bases. Germline V CDR1 and CDR2: LGHNA, YNFKEQ. V was pared by 2 bases and J by 9 bases, with 6 bases of the junction left unmatched. The CDR3 covers 14 residues. CDR3 residues: CASSQRTGTGIQYF. The CDR3, as DNA: TGTGCCAGCAGCCAAAGGACAGGGACCGGCATTCAGTACTTC.

J is TRBJ1-6 and V is TRBV30; D remains unclear. CDR3 length: 16 amino acids. The V end lost 3 bases, the J end lost 6 bases, and 18 bases lay between the germline ends. The germline V gene encodes CDR1 GTSNPN and CDR2 SVGIG (reference sequence). The CDR3 coding sequence is TGTGCCTGGAGCGATACCCTTATCGTGGCTAATTCACCCCTCCACTTT. Its translation is CAWSDTLIVANSPLHF.

The chain joins TRBV19 to TRBJ1-3; D is unclear. V lost 5 bases and J lost 0, with 14 bases in between. The CDR3 covers 16 residues. CDR1 and CDR2 from the germline V gene are LNHDA and SQIVND (reference sequence). The CDR3 loop is CASSPLAAFSGNTIYF. CDR3 DNA: TGTGCCAGTAGTCCCCTGGCGGCCTTCTCTGGAAACACCATATATTTT.

Here the CDR3 reads CASRLDRGLYEQYF. CDR3 nucleotide sequence: TGTGCCAGCAGACTGGACAGGGGGCTCTACGAGCAGTACTTC. The rearrangement joins TRBV6-5 to TRBJ2-7; 11 nucleotides line up with TRBD1. The CDR3 is 14 residues long. The germline gives CDR1 MNHEY, CDR2 SVGAGI. V was clipped by 6 bases and J by 3 bases; unmatched bases: 4.

This chain links TRBV4-1 with TRBJ2-7; no clear D gene. The CDR3 contains 16 residues. The germline V gene has CDR1 MGHRA and CDR2 YSYEKL. V was cut by 1 base and J by 4 bases, with 17 bases left in between. The CDR3 DNA follows: TGCGCCAGCAGCCAAGTCGGGTTTGCGGCCGGGTACGAGCAGTACTTC. This encodes CASSQVGFAAGYEQYF.